This T cell receptor (beta chain) was recovered during a study of blood T cell repertoires in COVID-19. For the study at large: Spain, Italy and the United States supplied samples that represented acute and convalescent COVID-19.

TCRdb's table, derived via immunoSEQ multiplex PCR, lists solely in-frame clones and lacks some. The sample consists of 200,000 to 250,000 clones, almost 85% of them appearing once. The CDR3 sequence is 14 residues long. V gave up 5 bases and J gave up 4 bases; unmatched junction bases: 6. Looked up from germline, CDR1 is WNHNN and CDR2 is SYGVQD (reference sequence). The rearrangement uses TRBV10-1 and TRBJ1-1; 8 nucleotides agree with TRBD1. The sequenced material came from peripheral blood. The sequence came from a man in his fifties or sixties with acute or convalescent COVID-19. The CDR3 loop reads CASSQGAVGTEAFF. The DNA for the CDR3 is TGCGCCAGCAGTCAGGGGGCTGTAGGCACTGAAGCTTTCTTT.